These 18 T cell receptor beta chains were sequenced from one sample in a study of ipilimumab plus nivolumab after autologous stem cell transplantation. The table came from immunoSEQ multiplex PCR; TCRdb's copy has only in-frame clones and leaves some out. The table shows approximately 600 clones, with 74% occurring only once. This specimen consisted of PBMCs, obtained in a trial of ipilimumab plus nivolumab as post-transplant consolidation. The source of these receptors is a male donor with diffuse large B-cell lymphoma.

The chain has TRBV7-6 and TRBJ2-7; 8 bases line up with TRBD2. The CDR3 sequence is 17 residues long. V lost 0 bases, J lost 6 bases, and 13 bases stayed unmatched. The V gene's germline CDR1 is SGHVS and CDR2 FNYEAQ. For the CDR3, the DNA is TGTGCCAGCAGCTTAGCGGCGGGACTAGAGGGCGTCAGCGAGCAGTACTTC. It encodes CASSLAAGLEGVSEQYF.

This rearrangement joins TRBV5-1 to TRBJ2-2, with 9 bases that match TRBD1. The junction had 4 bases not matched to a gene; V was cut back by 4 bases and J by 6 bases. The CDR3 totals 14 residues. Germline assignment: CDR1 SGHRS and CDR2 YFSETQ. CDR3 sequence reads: CASSGGQGSGELFF. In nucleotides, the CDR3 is TGCGCCAGCAGCGGAGGACAGGGGTCCGGGGAGCTGTTTTTT.

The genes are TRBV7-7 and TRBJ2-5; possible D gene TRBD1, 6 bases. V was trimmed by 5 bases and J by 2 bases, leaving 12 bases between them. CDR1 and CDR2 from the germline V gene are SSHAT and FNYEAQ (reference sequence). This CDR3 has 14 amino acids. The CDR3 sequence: CASSISTGQETQYF. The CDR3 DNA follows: TGTGCCAGCAGCATTTCGACAGGTCAAGAGACCCAGTACTTC.

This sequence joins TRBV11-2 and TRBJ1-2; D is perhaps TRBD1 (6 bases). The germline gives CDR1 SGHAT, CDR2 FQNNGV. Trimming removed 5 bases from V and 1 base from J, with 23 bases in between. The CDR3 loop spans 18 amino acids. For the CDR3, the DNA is TGTGCCAGCAGCCCCCAGCGACAGGCGGTCCCCTTTAACTATGGCTACACCTTC. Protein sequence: CASSPQRQAVPFNYGYTF.

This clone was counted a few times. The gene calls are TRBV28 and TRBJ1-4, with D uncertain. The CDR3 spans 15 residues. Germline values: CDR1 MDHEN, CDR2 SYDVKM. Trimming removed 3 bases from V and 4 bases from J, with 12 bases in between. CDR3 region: CASSFRRANNEKLFF. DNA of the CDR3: TGTGCCAGCAGTTTCAGAAGGGCGAATAATGAAAAACTGTTTTTT.

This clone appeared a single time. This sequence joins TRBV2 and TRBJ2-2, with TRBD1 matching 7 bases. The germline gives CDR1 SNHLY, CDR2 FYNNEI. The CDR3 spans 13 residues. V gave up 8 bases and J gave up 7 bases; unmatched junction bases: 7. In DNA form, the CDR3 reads TGTGCCAGCTGGGGGACAGCCCTCGGGGAGCTGTTTTTT. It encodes CASWGTALGELFF. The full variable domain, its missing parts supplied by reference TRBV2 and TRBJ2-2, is EPEVTQTPSHQVTQMGQEVILRCVPISNHLYFYWYRQILGQKVEFLVSFYNNEISEKSEIFDDQFSVERPDGSNFTLKIRSTKLEDSAMYFCASWGTALGELFFGEGSRLTVL.

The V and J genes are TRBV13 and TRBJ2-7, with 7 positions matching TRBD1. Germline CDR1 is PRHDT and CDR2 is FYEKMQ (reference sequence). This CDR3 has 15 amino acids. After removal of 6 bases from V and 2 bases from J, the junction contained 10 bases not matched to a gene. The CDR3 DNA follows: TGTGCCAGCAGGCTAAGACAGGGTAGGGCCTACGAGCAGTACTTC. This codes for CASRLRQGRAYEQYF.

The CDR3 sequence is CASTKANSNQPQHF. As DNA, the CDR3 is TGTGCCAGCACTAAAGCTAATAGCAATCAGCCCCAGCATTTT. The rearrangement links TRBV28 to TRBJ1-5; D ambiguous. Germline-derived CDR1 and CDR2 are MDHEN and SYDVKM. This CDR3 contains 14 residues. V lost 7 bases and J 0 bases, leaving 10 bases between the germline ends.

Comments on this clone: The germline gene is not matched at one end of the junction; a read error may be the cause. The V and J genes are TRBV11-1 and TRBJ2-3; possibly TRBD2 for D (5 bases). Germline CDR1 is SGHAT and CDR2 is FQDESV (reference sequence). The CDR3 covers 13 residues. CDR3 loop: CASSLAGTDTQYF. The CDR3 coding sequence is TGTGCCAGCAGCCTAGCTGGGACAGATACGCAGTATTTT.

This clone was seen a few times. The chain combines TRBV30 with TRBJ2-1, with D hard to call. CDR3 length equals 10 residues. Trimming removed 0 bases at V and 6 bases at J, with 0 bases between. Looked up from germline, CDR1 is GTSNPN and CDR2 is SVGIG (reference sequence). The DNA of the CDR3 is TGTGCCTGGAGTGTCAATGAGCAGTTCTTC. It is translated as CAWSVNEQFF.

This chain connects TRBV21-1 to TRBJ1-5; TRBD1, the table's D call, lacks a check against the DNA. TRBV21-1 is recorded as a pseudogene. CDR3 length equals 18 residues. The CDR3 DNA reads TGTGCCAGCAGCAAGGGAGTAGGTTGGGACAGGCCCCATCAGCCCCAGCATTTT. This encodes CASSKGVGWDRPHQPQHF.

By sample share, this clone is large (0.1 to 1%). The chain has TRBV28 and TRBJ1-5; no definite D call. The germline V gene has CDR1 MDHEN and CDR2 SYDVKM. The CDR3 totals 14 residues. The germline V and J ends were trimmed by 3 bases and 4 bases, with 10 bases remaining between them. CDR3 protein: CASSLVYINQPQHF. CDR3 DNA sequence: TGTGCCAGCAGTTTGGTCTACATTAATCAGCCCCAGCATTTT.

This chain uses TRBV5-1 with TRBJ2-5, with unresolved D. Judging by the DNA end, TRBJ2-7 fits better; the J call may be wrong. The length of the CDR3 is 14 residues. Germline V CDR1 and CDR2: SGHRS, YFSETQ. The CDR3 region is CASSSGPLSYEQYF. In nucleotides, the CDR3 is TGCGCCAGCAGCTCCGGGCCTCTCTCCTACGAGCAGTACTTC.

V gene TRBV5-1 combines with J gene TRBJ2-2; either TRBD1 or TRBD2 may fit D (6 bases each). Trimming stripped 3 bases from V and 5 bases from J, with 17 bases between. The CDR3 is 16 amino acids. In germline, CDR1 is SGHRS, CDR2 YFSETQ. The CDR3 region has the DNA TGCGCCAGCAGCTGGGAGCCTAGGGGGGCGACCGGGGAGCTGTTTTTT. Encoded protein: CASSWEPRGATGELFF.

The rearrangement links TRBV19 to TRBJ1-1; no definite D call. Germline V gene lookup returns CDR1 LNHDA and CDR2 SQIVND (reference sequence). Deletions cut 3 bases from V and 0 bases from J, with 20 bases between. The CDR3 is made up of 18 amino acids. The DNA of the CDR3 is TGTGCCAGTAGTATGGGATTTGGGAATGTACCGCTGAACACTGAAGCTTTCTTT. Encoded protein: CASSMGFGNVPLNTEAFF.

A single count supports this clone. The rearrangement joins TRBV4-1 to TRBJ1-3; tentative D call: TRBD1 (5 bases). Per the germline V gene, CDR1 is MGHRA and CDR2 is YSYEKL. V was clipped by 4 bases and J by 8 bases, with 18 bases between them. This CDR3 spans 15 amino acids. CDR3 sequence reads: CASSRPGRGEDTIYF. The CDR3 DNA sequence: TGCGCCAGCAGCCGACCCGGCCGGGGCGAAGACACCATATATTTT.

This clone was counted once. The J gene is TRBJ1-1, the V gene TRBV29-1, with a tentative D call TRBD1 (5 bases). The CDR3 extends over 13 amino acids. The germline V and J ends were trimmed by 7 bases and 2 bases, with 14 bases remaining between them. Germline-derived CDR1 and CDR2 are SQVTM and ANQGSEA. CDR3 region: CSALGQLNTEAFF. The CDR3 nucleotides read TGCAGCGCTTTGGGGCAGCTTAACACTGAAGCTTTCTTT.

The CDR3 spells CSAREVSQFF. Written as DNA, the CDR3 is TGCAGTGCTAGAGAAGTGAGTCAGTTCTTC. This rearrangement joins TRBV20-1 to TRBJ2-1; D remains ambiguous. The CDR3 is 10 residues long. The germline gives CDR1 DFQATT, CDR2 SNEGSKA (reference sequence). With 0 bases removed from V and 13 bases from J, the gap between germline ends came to 7 bases.